Given below is one TCR beta chain in context. The germline V gene encodes CDR1 SNHLY and CDR2 FYNNEI. V lost 5 bases to trimming and J lost 2 bases, with 15 bases between them. The CDR3 has 15 residues. This sample is drawn from a study of blood T cell repertoires in COVID-19. Produced via immunoSEQ multiplex PCR; TCRdb's table is partial and in-frame only. The sample shows 250,000 or so clones, around 86% of them seen only once. The clonotype comes from a man in his forties or fifties who had recovered from COVID-19. The specimen was PBMCs or T cells enriched from blood (not recorded which). V and J are TRBV2 and TRBJ2-5; D gene ambiguous. CDR3 sequence reads: CASSPLVVRQETQYF. CDR3 nucleotide sequence: TGTGCCAGCAGTCCATTGGTAGTTCGACAAGAGACCCAGTACTTC.